A selection of T cell receptor beta chains follows, all from one sample in a study of identical twins. TCRdb reprocessed the 5' RACE reads via MiXCR and lists one record per CDR3 protein. Of 500,000 to 650,000 distinct CDR3 sequences listed, 7.1% are singletons. These same records also appear under a second study, on yellow fever vaccine responses in identical twins.

Material: PBMCs. The receptor source for this set is a woman aged 18 to 35 in good health. Both conserved end residues are trimmed from each CDR3. A D gene is named only where the DNA matches it firmly.

D gene	V gene	J gene	CDR3 protein
-	TRBV2	TRBJ1-5	ASSEVGGEPQH
TRBD2	TRBV3-1	TRBJ2-3	ASSQEVLGGGGDTQY
-	TRBV2	TRBJ1-1	ASEKQGVRTEAF
-	TRBV10-2	TRBJ1-2	ASAGRDDYGYT
TRBD2	TRBV3-1	TRBJ2-5	ASSQPKTSGRETQY
-	TRBV10-3	TRBJ2-3	AIRSGTDTQY
TRBD2	TRBV5-1	TRBJ2-3	ASSSETSTSRDTQY
-	TRBV20-1	TRBJ2-5	SARGWGVETQY
-	TRBV4-2	TRBJ2-3	ASTKGAGDRTDTQY
TRBD2	TRBV20-1	TRBJ2-3	SARDPGLAGSTDTQY
-	TRBV6-1	TRBJ1-2	ASSSNGGDRNYGYT
TRBD2	TRBV20-1	TRBJ2-1	SAPSGVAGYGEQF
TRBD2	TRBV11-1	TRBJ2-5	ASSLERSGGPTPQETQY
TRBD1	TRBV11-2	TRBJ1-2	ASRPRTGNGYT
TRBD1	TRBV25-1	TRBJ2-7	ASKQTGGLYEQY
-	TRBV11-1	TRBJ2-6	ASSLAQSGRAGANVLT
TRBD2	TRBV29-1	TRBJ2-7	SARTSGPYEQY
-	TRBV20-1	TRBJ2-7	SARVTANNEQY
-	TRBV29-1	TRBJ1-1	SASGIQVDTEAF
TRBD1	TRBV5-1	TRBJ2-7	ASSLGDSAYEQY
-	TRBV20-1	TRBJ2-5	SAPGGGKETQY
-	TRBV28	TRBJ2-1	ASSPEGEPVSFNEQF